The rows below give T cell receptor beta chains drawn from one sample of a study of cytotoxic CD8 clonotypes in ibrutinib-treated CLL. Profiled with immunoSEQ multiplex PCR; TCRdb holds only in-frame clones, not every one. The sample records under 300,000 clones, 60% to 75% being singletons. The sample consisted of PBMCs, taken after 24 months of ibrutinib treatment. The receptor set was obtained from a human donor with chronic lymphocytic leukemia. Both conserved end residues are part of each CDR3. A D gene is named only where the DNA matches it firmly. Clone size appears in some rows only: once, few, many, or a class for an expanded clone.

CDR3 protein: CASNERGAGRGPYEQYF
CDR3 DNA: TGTGCCAGCAACGAGCGGGGAGCGGGACGAGGTCCATACGAGCAGTACTTC
D gene: TRBD2
J gene: TRBJ2-7
clone size: few
V gene: TRBV7-9

CDR3 protein: CASSPRLIGDRGKYEQYF
CDR3 DNA: TGTGCCAGCTCACCACGGTTGATCGGGGACAGGGGGAAATACGAGCAGTACTTC
D gene: TRBD1
J gene: TRBJ2-7
clone size: once
V gene: TRBV18

CDR3 protein: CASSPPGRAQETQYF
CDR3 DNA: TGTGCCAGCAGCCCGCCGGGCAGGGCGCAAGAGACCCAGTACTTC
D gene: -
J gene: TRBJ2-5
clone size: -
V gene: TRBV9

CDR3 protein: CAWSVDVWTSGRINEQFF
CDR3 DNA: TGTGCCTGGAGTGTTGACGTCTGGACTAGCGGGAGAATCAATGAGCAGTTCTTC
D gene: TRBD2
J gene: TRBJ2-1
clone size: -
V gene: TRBV30

CDR3 protein: CASSAAGTMGNQPQHF
CDR3 DNA: TGTGCCAGCAGTGCGGCCGGGACTATGGGCAATCAGCCCCAGCATTTT
D gene: -
J gene: TRBJ1-5
clone size: -
V gene: TRBV6-6

CDR3 protein: CASSQGQGDSPLHF
CDR3 DNA: TGTGCCAGCAGCCAGGGACAGGGGGATTCACCCCTCCACTTT
D gene: TRBD1
J gene: TRBJ1-6
clone size: -
V gene: TRBV5-4

CDR3 protein: CSVSGTASYEQYF
CDR3 DNA: TGCAGCGTTTCGGGGACAGCTTCCTACGAGCAGTACTTC
D gene: TRBD1
J gene: TRBJ2-7
clone size: -
V gene: TRBV29-1

CDR3 protein: CASSPDRSSYEQYF
CDR3 DNA: TGCGCCAGCAGCCCGGACAGAAGCTCCTACGAGCAGTACTTC
D gene: -
J gene: TRBJ2-7
clone size: -
V gene: TRBV4-1

CDR3 protein: CASSADRGSTGELFF
CDR3 DNA: TGTGCCAGCAGCGCGGACAGGGGGAGCACCGGGGAGCTGTTTTTT
D gene: TRBD1
J gene: TRBJ2-2
clone size: -
V gene: TRBV9

CDR3 protein: CSAGQGFNQPQHF
CDR3 DNA: TGCAGCGCGGGACAGGGTTTCAATCAGCCCCAGCATTTT
D gene: TRBD1
J gene: TRBJ1-5
clone size: -
V gene: TRBV29-1

CDR3 protein: CAWSESSKTYEQYF
CDR3 DNA: TGTGCCTGGAGTGAGAGCTCAAAAACCTACGAGCAGTACTTC
D gene: -
J gene: TRBJ2-7
clone size: -
V gene: TRBV30

CDR3 protein: CASSMSLTYNEQFF
CDR3 DNA: TGTGCCAGTAGTATGAGCCTAACTTACAATGAGCAGTTCTTC
D gene: -
J gene: TRBJ2-1
clone size: -
V gene: TRBV19

CDR3 protein: CASSLALGQGSEEQYF
CDR3 DNA: TGTGCCAGCAGCTTAGCGCTCGGACAGGGGTCGGAAGAGCAGTACTTC
D gene: TRBD1
J gene: TRBJ2-7
clone size: -
V gene: TRBV7-9

CDR3 protein: CASSGTRGDEQFF
CDR3 DNA: TGTGCCAGCAGCGGGACTAGAGGCGATGAGCAGTTCTTC
D gene: TRBD2
J gene: TRBJ2-1
clone size: -
V gene: TRBV9

CDR3 protein: CASSSEGLAGVTEQFF
CDR3 DNA: TGTGCCAGCAGCTCCGAGGGACTAGCGGGAGTCACTGAGCAGTTCTTC
D gene: TRBD2
J gene: TRBJ2-1
clone size: -
V gene: TRBV7-3

CDR3 protein: CASAAGGMTDTQYF
CDR3 DNA: TGTGCCAGCGCAGCGGGAGGGATGACAGATACGCAGTATTTT
D gene: TRBD2
J gene: TRBJ2-3
clone size: -
V gene: TRBV6-5

CDR3 protein: CASRGWGGDQPQHF
CDR3 DNA: TGTGCCAGTAGAGGTTGGGGAGGAGATCAGCCCCAGCATTTT
D gene: -
J gene: TRBJ1-5
clone size: -
V gene: TRBV19

CDR3 protein: CASSPGQGDQPQHF
CDR3 DNA: TGCGCCAGCAGCCCGGGACAGGGGGATCAGCCCCAGCATTTT
D gene: TRBD1
J gene: TRBJ1-5
clone size: -
V gene: TRBV4-1

CDR3 protein: CASSLGQGRSDTQYF
CDR3 DNA: TGTGCCAGCAGCTTGGGACAGGGCCGCTCAGATACGCAGTATTTT
D gene: TRBD1
J gene: TRBJ2-3
clone size: -
V gene: TRBV7-2

CDR3 protein: CASSREHGTAFF
CDR3 DNA: TGTGCCAGCAGCCGTGAGCATGGAACCGCTTTCTTT
D gene: -
J gene: TRBJ1-1
clone size: -
V gene: TRBV11-3

CDR3 protein: CAWSVRTGYPSSYEQYF
CDR3 DNA: TGTGCCTGGAGTGTAAGGACAGGGTACCCAAGCTCCTACGAGCAGTACTTC
D gene: TRBD1
J gene: TRBJ2-7
clone size: -
V gene: TRBV30

CDR3 protein: CASSLLRGAGTGELFF
CDR3 DNA: TGTGCCAGCAGTTTATTGAGGGGCGCCGGGACCGGGGAGCTGTTTTTT
D gene: -
J gene: TRBJ2-2
clone size: -
V gene: TRBV28

CDR3 protein: CASRPTGIHYGYTF
CDR3 DNA: TGTGCCAGCAGACCCACAGGGATTCACTATGGCTACACCTTC
D gene: -
J gene: TRBJ1-2
clone size: -
V gene: TRBV6-6

CDR3 protein: CASSEDLGGLGGGYTF
CDR3 DNA: TGTGCCAGCAGTGAGGATCTAGGAGGGCTCGGTGGTGGCTACACCTTC
D gene: -
J gene: TRBJ1-2
clone size: -
V gene: TRBV6-1

CDR3 protein: CASSLTLLVQETQYF
CDR3 DNA: TGCGCCAGCAGCTTGACCTTACTAGTACAAGAGACCCAGTACTTC
D gene: -
J gene: TRBJ2-5
clone size: -
V gene: TRBV5-1

CDR3 protein: CATSRDRGLSYEQYF
CDR3 DNA: TGTGCCACCAGCAGAGATAGAGGCCTCTCCTACGAGCAGTACTTC
D gene: -
J gene: TRBJ2-7
clone size: -
V gene: TRBV15

CDR3 protein: CASSAGDRGIYEQYF
CDR3 DNA: TGTGCCAGCAGCGCGGGGGACAGGGGGATATACGAGCAGTACTTC
D gene: TRBD1
J gene: TRBJ2-7
clone size: -
V gene: TRBV9

CDR3 protein: CASSVEASSGSVMGPYEQYF
CDR3 DNA: TGTGCCAGCAGCGTAGAAGCCTCTAGCGGGAGTGTAATGGGTCCCTACGAGCAGTACTTC
D gene: TRBD2
J gene: TRBJ2-7
clone size: -
V gene: TRBV9

CDR3 protein: CASSLSRFNQPQHF
CDR3 DNA: TGTGCCAGCAGTTTATCCAGGTTCAATCAGCCCCAGCATTTT
D gene: -
J gene: TRBJ1-5
clone size: -
V gene: TRBV28